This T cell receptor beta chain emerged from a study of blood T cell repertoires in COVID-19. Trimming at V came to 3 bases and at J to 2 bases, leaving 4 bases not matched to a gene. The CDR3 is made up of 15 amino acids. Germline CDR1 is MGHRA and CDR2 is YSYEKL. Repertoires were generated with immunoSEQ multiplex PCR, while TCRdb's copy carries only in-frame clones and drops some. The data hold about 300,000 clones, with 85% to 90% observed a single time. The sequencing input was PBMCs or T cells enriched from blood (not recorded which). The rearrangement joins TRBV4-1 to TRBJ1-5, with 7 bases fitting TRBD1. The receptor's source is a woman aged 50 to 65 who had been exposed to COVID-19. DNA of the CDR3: TGCGCCAGCAGCCAGACAGGGAAGGGCAATCAGCCCCAGCATTTT. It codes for CASSQTGKGNQPQHF.